Below, 21 T cell receptor beta chains from the same sample are listed, as sequenced in a study of T cell repertoires in cytomegalovirus infection. The antigens of these receptors remain unknown. In TCRdb, the reads were re-called with MiXCR into one record per CDR3 protein. Among some 310,000 distinct CDR3 sequences listed, more than 20% were seen once. Source: cultured PBMCs, taken from culture after CMV antigen stimulation. These TCRs come from a human donor in good health (CMV status not recorded). Some clones in this sample may be carry-over from other donors' samples.

The chain links TRBV6-2 or TRBV6-3 to TRBJ1-5, with D possibly TRBD1 on 5 matching bases. Trimming cost V 7 bases and J 4 bases, with 14 bases left between them. Germline CDR1 reads MNHEY; CDR2 reads SVGEGT. The CDR3 is 14 amino acids. CDR3: CASNSPQANQPQHF. The CDR3 nucleotides read TGTGCCAGCAATTCCCCACAGGCGAATCAGCCCCAGCATTTT.

In this sample, this clonotype turned up many times. CDR3 bases: TGTGCCAGCAGCCAGATCACTAGTAGCGAGCAGTACGTC. Translated, it gives CASSQITSSEQYV. The chain joins TRBV7-8 to TRBJ2-7, with a possible D match to TRBD2 (5 bases). Trimming took off 5 bases at V and 6 bases at J, with 14 bases between the two ends. The CDR3 is made up of 13 amino acids. Germline CDR1 SGHVS, CDR2 FQNEAQ.

The chain is built from TRBV18 and TRBJ1-2, with 12 bases lining up with TRBD1. The CDR3 extends over 17 amino acids. Germline V gives CDR1 KGHSH, CDR2 LQKENI. Trimming removed 5 bases from V and 2 bases from J; junction bases left unmatched: 9. As DNA, the CDR3 is TGTGCCAGCTCAGACTCCCTTGGGACAGGGGGCAACTATGGCTACACCTTC. Its protein product is CASSDSLGTGGNYGYTF.

The CDR3 sequence: CASGFGLAGVRAGELFF. In DNA form, the CDR3 reads TGTGCTAGTGGTTTTGGACTAGCGGGAGTAAGAGCCGGGGAGCTGTTTTTT. This rearrangement joins TRBV12-5 to TRBJ2-2, with 13 bases aligning to TRBD2. Trimming removed 3 bases from V and 6 bases from J; junction bases left unmatched: 7. Germline CDR1 LGHNT, CDR2 FRNRAP. CDR3 size: 17 residues. Full variable domain (remainder filled in from reference TRBV12-5 and TRBJ2-2): DARVTQTPRHKVTEMGQEVTMRCQPILGHNTVFWYRQTMMQGLELLAYFRNRAPLDDSGMPKDRFSAEMPDATLATLKIQPSEPRDSAVYFCASGFGLAGVRAGELFFGEGSRLTVL.

This chain uses TRBV2 with TRBJ1-5; D is possibly TRBD1 (6 bases). The germline CDR1 and CDR2 sequences are SNHLY and FYNNEI. The CDR3 totals 13 residues. V dropped 7 bases and J dropped 7 bases, with 14 bases sitting between them. CDR3 bases: TGTGCCAGCACGGGGACAAATTTACAGCCCCAGCATTTT. Translating it yields CASTGTNLQPQHF.

This clonotype appeared a few times. The chain carries TRBV5-8 and TRBJ2-3, with 13 bases matching TRBD2. Germline loops: CDR1 SGHTS, CDR2 YDEGEE. Unmatched junction bases numbered 4, after V lost 4 bases and J lost 2 bases. The CDR3 is made up of 16 amino acids. The CDR3 DNA sequence: TGTGCCAGCAGCCCCGGGACTAGCGGGACCACAGATACGCAGTATTTT. It specifies CASSPGTSGTTDTQYF.

There are many counts of this clonotype. CDR3 loop: CASSSSYGEDYNEQFF. The CDR3 nucleotides are TGTGCCAGCAGCTCCAGTTACGGCGAGGACTACAATGAGCAGTTCTTC. The chain carries TRBV7-8 and TRBJ2-1; the D is unclear. CDR3 length: 16 amino acids. Between the trimmed V and J ends, which lost 4 bases and 3 bases, there was a span of 16 bases. Germline CDR1 and CDR2: SGHVS and FQNEAQ.

V and J are TRBV7-3 and TRBJ2-1; 12 bases match TRBD2. With 5 bases clipped from V and 5 bases from J, the junction kept 13 bases outside the gene matches. The germline CDR1 and CDR2 sequences are SGHTA and FQGTGA. The CDR3 has 18 amino acids. This CDR3 is CASSLRTSGEVGNNEQFF. The CDR3 nucleotides read TGTGCCAGCAGCCTTCGGACTAGCGGGGAGGTGGGTAACAATGAGCAGTTCTTC.

This clonotype was counted many times. The J gene is TRBJ2-7, the V gene TRBV7-2; D might be TRBD2 (6 bases). Trimming took off 5 bases at V and 3 bases at J, with 11 bases between the two ends. This CDR3 has 13 amino acids. Germline CDR1 is SGHTA and CDR2 is FQGNSA. The CDR3 sequence: CASSTRTIYEQYF. The CDR3 DNA follows: TGTGCCAGCAGCACCCGGACTATCTACGAGCAGTACTTC.

This clonotype appeared a few times. This chain connects TRBV19 to TRBJ1-5; 9 positions agree with TRBD1. In germline, CDR1 is LNHDA, CDR2 SQIVND (reference sequence). This CDR3 has 14 amino acids. J lost 2 bases, V lost 8 bases, and 4 bases had no gene match. CDR3 protein: CASGTGLGNQPQHF. In DNA form, the CDR3 reads TGTGCCAGTGGGACAGGGTTGGGCAATCAGCCCCAGCATTTT. Together with reference TRBV19 and TRBJ1-5, the CDR3 gives the full variable domain: DGGITQSPKYLFRKEGQNVTLSCEQNLNHDAMYWYRQDPGQGLRLIYYSQIVNDFQKGDIAEGYSVSREKKESFPLTVTSAQKNPTAFYLCASGTGLGNQPQHFGDGTRLSIL.

This clonotype turned up a few times. The chain joins TRBV27 to TRBJ1-5; 11 bases map to TRBD1. V shed 6 bases, J shed 6 bases, and the junction held 7 bases outside the gene matches. The germline gives CDR1 MNHEY, CDR2 SMNVEV (reference sequence). The CDR3 spans 15 residues. As DNA, the CDR3 is TGTGCCAGCAGACCCCGGACAGGGGGCACTCAGCCCCAGCATTTT. It translates to CASRPRTGGTQPQHF.

This clonotype was picked up many times. The rearrangement links TRBV7-8 to TRBJ1-2, with D uncertain. Trimming stripped 4 bases from V and 1 base from J, with 16 bases between. The CDR3 is 16 amino acids. Looked up from germline, CDR1 is SGHVS and CDR2 is FQNEAQ. CDR3 protein: CASSSKNPVLNYGYTF. The CDR3 bases are TGTGCCAGCAGCTCGAAAAACCCGGTCCTTAACTATGGCTACACCTTC.

This clonotype was detected many times. The rearrangement joins TRBV7-2 to TRBJ2-3; 8 bases agree with TRBD2. V lost 8 bases to trimming and J lost 1 base; unmatched junction nucleotides: 11. CDR1 is SGHTA and CDR2 is FQGNSA in the germline V gene. The CDR3 spans 16 residues. This CDR3 reads CASASASGGGTDTQYF. CDR3 bases: TGTGCCAGCGCTTCAGCATCGGGAGGGGGCACAGATACGCAGTATTTT.

The gene calls are TRBV23-1 and TRBJ1-2, with 7 bases identical to TRBD1. TRBV23-1 is filed as an ORF, its function uncertain. This CDR3 is 14 amino acids long. Losses at the gene ends were 8 bases for V and 9 bases for J; bases not matched to a gene: 15. The CDR3 is CASGKPTGFGRYTF. CDR3 DNA: TGCGCCAGCGGCAAACCGACAGGGTTTGGGCGCTACACCTTC.

The CDR3 loop is CASGSHGTQYF. DNA of the CDR3: TGTGCCAGCGGCTCTCACGGGACGCAGTATTTT. The chain has TRBV12-3 or TRBV12-4 and TRBJ2-3, with D uncertain. Trimming left V 8 bases short and J 9 bases short, with 12 bases between. The CDR3 runs to 11 residues.

The count of this clonotype is one. This rearrangement joins TRBV4-1 to TRBJ2-7, with D perhaps TRBD1 or TRBD2 (6 bases each). V dropped 2 bases and J dropped 3 bases, with 23 bases sitting between them. The germline CDR1 and CDR2 sequences are MGHRA and YSYEKL. The CDR3 has 18 residues. The CDR3 DNA sequence: TGCGCCAGCAGCCAACACCTTCGAGAAGGGGGGTTCCGCTACGAGCAGTACTTC. Its translation is CASSQHLREGGFRYEQYF.

This chain joins TRBV10-3 and TRBJ2-5; no clear D. V was trimmed by 0 bases and J by 2 bases, leaving 7 bases between them. This CDR3 has 14 amino acids. The germline V gene has CDR1 ENHRY and CDR2 SYGVKD. CDR3 protein: CAISESNQQETQYF. The CDR3 DNA is TGTGCCATCAGTGAGTCGAACCAGCAAGAGACCCAGTACTTC.

In its sample, this clonotype was seen once. V usage is TRBV11-2 and J usage is TRBJ2-3, with D perhaps TRBD2 (6 bases). Trimming pared 5 bases from V and 5 bases from J, leaving 11 bases between. The CDR3 runs 13 residues. Germline CDR1 SGHAT, CDR2 FQNNGV. Written as DNA, the CDR3 is TGTGCCAGCAGCGGAGGGTTCAGAGATACGCAGTATTTT. Translating gives CASSGGFRDTQYF.

The sample holds many counts of this clonotype. The V gene is TRBV7-2, the J gene TRBJ1-3, with 7 nucleotides matching TRBD1. Germline CDR1 reads SGHTA; CDR2 reads FQGNSA. J lost 4 bases, V lost 5 bases, and 5 bases had no gene match. The length of the CDR3 is 14 residues. Written as DNA, the CDR3 is TGTGCCAGCAGCCCCACAGGGGCCGGAAACACCATATATTTT. It encodes CASSPTGAGNTIYF.

The V and J genes are TRBV6-1 and TRBJ2-3; D is uncertain. Per germline, CDR1 MNHNS and CDR2 SASEGT. Deletions cut 2 bases from V and 2 bases from J, with 8 bases between. The length of the CDR3 is 14 residues. The chain's CDR3 is CASSETSYTDTQYF. In DNA form, the CDR3 reads TGTGCCAGCAGTGAAACATCCTACACAGATACGCAGTATTTT.

Regarding this clonotype: Being one base from a much bigger clone, this may be a read error. It is likely a read error, because the conserved phenylalanine at the end of the CDR3 is missing. The chain has TRBV7-2 and TRBJ2-3; the match to TRBD2 covers 8 bases. This CDR3 spans 17 amino acids. Trimming removed 1 base from V and 3 bases from J; junction bases left unmatched: 9. Germline V CDR1 and CDR2: SGHTA, FQGNSA. The CDR3 sequence: CASSLDFAGGRTDTQYL. The CDR3 DNA reads as TGTGCCAGCAGCTTAGATTTCGCGGGAGGACGGACAGATACGCAGTATTTA.